This T cell receptor beta chain was documented in a study of T cells in Graves' hyperthyroidism and ophthalmopathy. Overall study findings and caveats: Among clonotypes expanded in thyroid above 0.001, most were also found in blood. Median prediction lead before ophthalmopathy onset was around seven months with the model.

A remark on this clonotype: Its antigen is unknown.

It was uncontrolled infection, other autoimmune disease, pregnancy or lactation that excluded patients. PBMCs were sourced from about 10 ml fresh peripheral blood. V shed 0 bases, J shed 10 bases, and the junction held 13 bases outside the gene matches. Germline CDR1 reads SGHRS; CDR2 reads YFSETQ. The CDR3 has 18 residues. The CDR3 regions of TCR beta were amplified from RNA transcripts. First-round RT-PCR of the TCR CDR3 relied on the HTBI primer set. A single record per CDR3 protein comes from TCRdb applying MiXCR to the multiplex PCR reads. The table lists about 380,000 distinct CDR3 sequences, 13% of them singletons.

The sample comprised blood. The TCR was taken from a man aged 25-45 years with Graves' hyperthyroidism that later progressed to Graves' ophthalmopathy. The rearrangement joins TRBV5-1 to TRBJ1-6, with TRBD1 identical over 10 bases. The CDR3 region is CASSLGRRDRGAKSPLHF. CDR3 DNA sequence: TGCGCCAGCAGCTTGGGACGCCGGGACAGGGGAGCAAAATCACCCCTCCACTTT.